A single sample is the source of the 8 T cell receptor beta chains below, sequenced in a study of tumor-infiltrating lymphocytes in primary liver carcinoma. The authors made TCR beta cDNA from around 500 ng total RNA with a constant-region primer. A slightly modified ARM-PCR protocol with three nested multiplex PCR rounds produced these TCR beta libraries. The first two PCR rounds, roughly 9 cycles each, used TRBV1-TRBV30 forward primers and a C-beta reverse primer. TCRdb re-called the multiplex PCR reads through MiXCR, storing one row per CDR3 protein. The sample includes about 99,000 distinct CDR3 sequences, about three quarters of them seen just once. Each 20-30 mg portion of unsorted bulk tissue served as the source for co-extraction of RNA and DNA. Sequencing used liver tumor tissue from sampling region 5. Subset denoted: tumor region T5, tumor centre. The receptors originated from a woman aged 55-70 years with primary liver carcinoma and hepatitis B virus infection.

This clonotype was seen many times. This chain connects TRBV28 to TRBJ2-5; unclear D gene. The CDR3 is 15 amino acids. V gave up 6 bases and J gave up 0 bases, with 14 bases separating them. From germline, CDR1 is MDHEN and CDR2 SYDVKM. CDR3 sequence: CASSRTQAYQETQYF. The DNA of the CDR3 is TGTGCCAGCAGCAGAACTCAAGCCTACCAAGAGACCCAGTACTTC.

With regard to this clonotype: Since the CDR3 does not end with the conserved phenylalanine or tryptophan, this likely comes from a read error. The chain recombines TRBV12-3 or TRBV12-4 with TRBJ1-5; no firm D call. CDR3 length equals 14 residues. The chain's CDR3 is CPSGIGGFDQPQHS. For the CDR3, the DNA is TGTCCCAGCGGCATCGGCGGGTTCGATCAGCCCCAGCATTCT.

This clonotype was detected once. A much larger clone sits a single nucleotide away, making a read error possible. The chain is built from TRBV21-1 and TRBJ1-4; the table's D call, TRBD1, has no DNA check behind it. TRBV21-1 is deemed a pseudogene. CDR3 size: 19 residues. The CDR3 reads CASRKEEGEETGSNEKLFF. The DNA for the CDR3 is TGTGCCAGCAGAAAAGAAGAAGGAGAGGAGACAGGATCTAATGAAAAACTGTTTTTT.

This clonotype has a handful of counts. A much bigger clone sits one base away, suggesting this may be a read error. J is TRBJ2-5 and V is TRBV12-5, with D perhaps TRBD2 (6 bases). Germline values: CDR1 LGHNT, CDR2 FRNRAP. The CDR3 sequence is 11 residues long. CDR3 nucleotides: TGTGCTAGTGGTTGGGGGGAGACCCAGTGCTTC. It codes for CASGWGETQCF.

This clonotype was counted many times. The chain carries TRBV29-1 and TRBJ2-7; TRBD1 aligns across 7 bases. The CDR3 loop spans 14 amino acids. In germline, CDR1 is SQVTM, CDR2 ANQGSEA. Trimming took 2 bases from V and 2 from J; bases not matched to a gene: 6. The CDR3 protein is CSVELTGTPYEQYF. The CDR3, as DNA: TGCAGCGTTGAACTGACAGGGACCCCCTACGAGCAGTACTTC.

Comments on this clonotype: Since a much larger clone is just one base distant, this may be a read error. The chain links TRBV28 to TRBJ2-7; D is unclear. CDR1 and CDR2 (germline): MDHEN, SYDVKM. The ends were cut back, 7 bases at V and 3 bases at J, with 16 bases in the middle. The CDR3 contains 14 residues. Here the CDR3 reads CASTSTVGLYEQYF. The CDR3 DNA reads as TGTGCCAGCACGAGTACAGTGGGTCTCTACGAGCAGTACTTC.

This sequence joins TRBV2 and TRBJ2-7; D gene ambiguous. The CDR3 has 15 residues. Per germline, CDR1 SNHLY and CDR2 FYNNEI. Trimming left V 10 bases short and J 10 bases short, with 29 bases between. CDR3 amino acids: CAITYQAASTIEQYF. CDR3 sequence (DNA): TGTGCCATCACCTATCAGGCGGCCTCTACGATCGAACAGTACTTC.

The chain has TRBV7-3 and TRBJ2-1; 14 bases fit TRBD2. Trimming at V came to 2 bases and at J to 12 bases, leaving 6 bases not matched to a gene. The length of the CDR3 is 15 residues. In germline, CDR1 is SGHTA, CDR2 FQGTGA. The CDR3 DNA reads TGTGCCAGCAGCTTAGAGGGACTAGCGGGAGAGAGGCAGTTCTTC. Translating gives CASSLEGLAGERQFF.